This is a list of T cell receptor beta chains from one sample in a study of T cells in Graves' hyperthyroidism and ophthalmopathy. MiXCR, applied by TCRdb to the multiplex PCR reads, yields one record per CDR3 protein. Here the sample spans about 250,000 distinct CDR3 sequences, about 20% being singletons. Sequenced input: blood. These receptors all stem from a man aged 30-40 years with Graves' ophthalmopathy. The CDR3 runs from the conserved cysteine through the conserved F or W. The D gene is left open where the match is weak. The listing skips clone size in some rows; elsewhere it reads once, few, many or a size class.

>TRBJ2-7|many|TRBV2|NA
CASSETGNYEQYF
TGTGCCAGCAGTGAGACAGGAAACTACGAGCAGTACTTC
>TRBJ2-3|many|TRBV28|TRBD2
CASRTHSGGNTDTQYF
TGTGCCAGCAGAACCCATAGCGGGGGAAACACAGATACGCAGTATTTT
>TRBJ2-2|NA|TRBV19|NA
CASSILGPGELFF
TGTGCCAGTAGTATACTAGGGCCCGGGGAGCTGTTTTTT
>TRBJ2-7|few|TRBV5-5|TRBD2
CASSLGGGRENEQYF
TGTGCCAGCAGCTTGGGCGGGGGTCGTGAGAACGAGCAGTACTTC
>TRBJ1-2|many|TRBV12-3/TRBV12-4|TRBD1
CASIPNRGGGGYTF
TGTGCCAGCATCCCCAACAGAGGGGGCGGTGGCTACACCTTC
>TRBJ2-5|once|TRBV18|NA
CASSRGEIQWETQYF
TGTGCCAGCTCACGTGGAGAGATCCAGTGGGAGACCCAGTACTTC
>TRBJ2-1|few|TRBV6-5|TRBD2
CASSYSQGWLAGKYNEQFF
TGTGCCAGCAGTTACTCTCAGGGGTGGCTAGCGGGGAAGTACAATGAGCAGTTCTTC
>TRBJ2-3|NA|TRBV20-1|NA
CSASGIGDTQYF
TGCAGTGCTAGCGGGATTGGCGATACGCAGTATTTT
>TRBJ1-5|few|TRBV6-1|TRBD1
CASSRDRYSNQPQHF
TGTGCCAGCAGTCGGGACAGGTATAGCAATCAGCCCCAGCATTTT
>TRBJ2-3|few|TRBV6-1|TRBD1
CASRDRGLSTDTQYF
TGTGCCAGCAGAGACAGGGGGCTCAGCACAGATACGCAGTATTTT
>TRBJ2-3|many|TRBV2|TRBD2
CASRASGGPADTQYF
TGTGCCAGCAGGGCTTCGGGAGGGCCTGCAGATACGCAGTATTTT
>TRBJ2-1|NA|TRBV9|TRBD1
CAISPRDRGPNEQFF
TGTGCCATCAGCCCCCGGGACAGGGGGCCAAATGAGCAGTTCTTC
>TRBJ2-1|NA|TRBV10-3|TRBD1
CAIAETGANEQFF
TGTGCCATAGCAGAGACAGGGGCCAATGAGCAGTTCTTC
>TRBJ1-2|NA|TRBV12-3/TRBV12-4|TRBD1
CASSPGQISGYTF
TGTGCCAGCAGCCCGGGACAGATTTCGGGCTACACCTTC
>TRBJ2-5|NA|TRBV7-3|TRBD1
CASSPRTGQGQETQYF
TGTGCCAGCAGCCCAAGGACAGGTCAGGGGCAAGAGACCCAGTACTTC
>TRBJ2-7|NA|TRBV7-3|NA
CASSPGGAYEQYF
TGTGCCAGCAGCCCCGGCGGGGCCTACGAGCAGTACTTC
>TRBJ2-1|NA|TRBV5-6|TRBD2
CASSFDGGSSYNEQFF
TGTGCCAGCAGCTTTGACGGGGGGAGCTCCTACAATGAGCAGTTCTTC
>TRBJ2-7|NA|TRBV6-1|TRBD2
CASRKGRGDTYEQYF
TGTGCCAGCAGGAAAGGGCGGGGGGACACCTACGAGCAGTACTTC
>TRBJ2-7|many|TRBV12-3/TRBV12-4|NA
CASSSVAVLEQYF
TGTGCCAGCAGTTCCGTGGCAGTACTCGAGCAGTACTTC
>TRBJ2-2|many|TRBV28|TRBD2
CASSEWLAGGPNTGELFF
TGTGCCAGCAGTGAGTGGCTAGCGGGAGGCCCGAACACCGGGGAGCTGTTTTTT
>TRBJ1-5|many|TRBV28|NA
CASSLQTGPQHF
TGTGCCAGCAGTTTACAGACAGGACCCCAGCATTTT
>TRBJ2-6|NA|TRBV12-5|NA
CASGPQGANVLTF
TGTGCTAGTGGTCCCCAAGGGGCCAACGTCCTGACTTTC
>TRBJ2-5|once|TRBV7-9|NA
CASSLGPARGYF
TGTGCCAGCAGCTTAGGCCCAGCTCGAGGGTACTTC
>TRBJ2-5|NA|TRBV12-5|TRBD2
CASGPPGGDEETQYF
TGTGCTAGTGGTCCCCCCGGGGGGGACGAAGAGACCCAGTACTTC
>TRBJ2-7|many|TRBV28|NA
CASSLTLAIGYEQYF
TGTGCCAGCAGTTTAACTTTAGCGATCGGCTACGAGCAGTACTTC